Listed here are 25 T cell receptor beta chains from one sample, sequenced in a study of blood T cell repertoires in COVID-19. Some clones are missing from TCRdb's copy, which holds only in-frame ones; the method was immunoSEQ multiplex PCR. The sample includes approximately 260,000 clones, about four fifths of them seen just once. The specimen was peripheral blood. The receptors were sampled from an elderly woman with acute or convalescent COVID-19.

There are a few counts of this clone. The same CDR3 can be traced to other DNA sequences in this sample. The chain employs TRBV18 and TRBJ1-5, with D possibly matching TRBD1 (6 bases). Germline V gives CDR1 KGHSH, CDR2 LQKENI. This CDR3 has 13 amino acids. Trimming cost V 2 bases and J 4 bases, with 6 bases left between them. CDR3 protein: CASSPDRNQPQHF. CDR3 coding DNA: TGTGCCAGCTCACCAGACAGGAATCAGCCCCAGCATTTT.

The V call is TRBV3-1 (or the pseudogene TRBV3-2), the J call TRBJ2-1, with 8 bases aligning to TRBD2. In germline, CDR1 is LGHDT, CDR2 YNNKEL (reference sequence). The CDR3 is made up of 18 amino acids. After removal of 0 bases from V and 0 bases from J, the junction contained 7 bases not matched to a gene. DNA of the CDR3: TGTGCCAGCAGCCAAGATGGGCGAGCGGGGGCCTCCTACAATGAGCAGTTCTTC. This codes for CASSQDGRAGASYNEQFF.

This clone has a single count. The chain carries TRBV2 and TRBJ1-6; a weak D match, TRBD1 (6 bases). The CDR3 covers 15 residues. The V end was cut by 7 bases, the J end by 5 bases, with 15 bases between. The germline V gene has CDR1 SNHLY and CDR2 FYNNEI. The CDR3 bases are TGTGCCAGCACAGATTTTGGACAGAATAATTCACCCCTCCACTTT. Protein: CASTDFGQNNSPLHF.

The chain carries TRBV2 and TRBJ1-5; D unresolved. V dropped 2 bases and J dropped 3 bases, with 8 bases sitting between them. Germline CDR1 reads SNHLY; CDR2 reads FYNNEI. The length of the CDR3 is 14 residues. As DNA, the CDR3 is TGTGCCAGCAGTGAACGCAGTCCCAATCAGCCCCAGCATTTT. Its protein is CASSERSPNQPQHF.

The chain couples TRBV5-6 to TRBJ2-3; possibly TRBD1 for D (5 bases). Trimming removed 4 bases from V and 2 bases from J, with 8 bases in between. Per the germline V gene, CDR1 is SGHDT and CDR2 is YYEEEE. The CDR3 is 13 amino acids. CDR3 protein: CASSRTPTDTQYF. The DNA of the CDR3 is TGTGCCAGCAGCCGGACACCCACAGATACGCAGTATTTT.

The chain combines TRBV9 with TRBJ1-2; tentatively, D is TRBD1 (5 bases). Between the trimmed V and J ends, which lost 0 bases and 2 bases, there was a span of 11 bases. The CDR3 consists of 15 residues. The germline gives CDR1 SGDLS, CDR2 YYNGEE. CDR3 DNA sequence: TGTGCCAGCAGCGTAGACAGGAGTCAGAACTATGGCTACACCTTC. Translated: CASSVDRSQNYGYTF.

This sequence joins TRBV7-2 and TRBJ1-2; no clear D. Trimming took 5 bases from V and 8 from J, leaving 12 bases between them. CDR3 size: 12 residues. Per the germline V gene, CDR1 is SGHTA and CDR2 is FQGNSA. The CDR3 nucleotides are TGTGCCAGCAGCCCCGACCCGGGAGGCTACACCTTC. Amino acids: CASSPDPGGYTF.

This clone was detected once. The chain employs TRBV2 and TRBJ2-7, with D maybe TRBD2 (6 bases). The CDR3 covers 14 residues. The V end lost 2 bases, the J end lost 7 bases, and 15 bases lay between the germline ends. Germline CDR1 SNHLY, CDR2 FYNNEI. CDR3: CASSEIRAGREQYF. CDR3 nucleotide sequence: TGTGCCAGCAGTGAAATTCGGGCAGGGAGGGAGCAGTACTTC. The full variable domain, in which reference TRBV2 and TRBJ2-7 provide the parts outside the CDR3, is EPEVTQTPSHQVTQMGQEVILRCVPISNHLYFYWYRQILGQKVEFLVSFYNNEISEKSEIFDDQFSVERPDGSNFTLKIRSTKLEDSAMYFCASSEIRAGREQYFGPGTRLTVT.

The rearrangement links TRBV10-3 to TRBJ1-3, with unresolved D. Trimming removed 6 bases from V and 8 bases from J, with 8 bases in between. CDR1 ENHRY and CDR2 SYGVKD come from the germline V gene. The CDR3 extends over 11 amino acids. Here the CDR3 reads CAIRNADTIYF. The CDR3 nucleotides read TGTGCCATCAGAAACGCGGACACCATATATTTT.

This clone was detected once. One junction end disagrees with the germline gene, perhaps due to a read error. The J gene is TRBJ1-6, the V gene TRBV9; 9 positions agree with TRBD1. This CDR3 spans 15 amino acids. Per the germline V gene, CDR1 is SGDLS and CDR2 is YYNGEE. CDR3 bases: TGTGCCAGCAGCGTAGCAGGACAGGGGAATTTACCCCTCCACTTT. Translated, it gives CASSVAGQGNLPLHF.

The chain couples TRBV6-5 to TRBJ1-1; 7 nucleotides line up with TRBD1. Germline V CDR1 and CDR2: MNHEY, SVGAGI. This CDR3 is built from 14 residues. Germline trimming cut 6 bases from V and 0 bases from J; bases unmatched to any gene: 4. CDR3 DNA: TGTGCCAGCAGGGAGGGGGCTATGAACACTGAAGCTTTCTTT. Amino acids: CASREGAMNTEAFF.

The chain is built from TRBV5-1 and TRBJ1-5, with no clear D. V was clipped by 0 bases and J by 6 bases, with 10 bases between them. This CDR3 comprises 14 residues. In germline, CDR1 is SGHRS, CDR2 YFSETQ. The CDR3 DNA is TGCGCCAGCAGCTTGGCGCCTACCGGTCAGCCCCAGCATTTT. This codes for CASSLAPTGQPQHF.

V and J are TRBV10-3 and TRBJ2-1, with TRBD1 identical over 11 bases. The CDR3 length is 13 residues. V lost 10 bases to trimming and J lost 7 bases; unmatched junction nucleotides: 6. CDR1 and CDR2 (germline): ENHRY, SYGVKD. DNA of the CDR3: TGTGCCACGGGGACAGGGGGTAGGAATGAGCAGTTCTTC. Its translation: CATGTGGRNEQFF.

CDR3: CASSEGLLLYEQYF. The CDR3, as DNA: TGTGCCAGCAGTGAAGGCCTATTACTATACGAGCAGTACTTC. The rearrangement links TRBV2 to TRBJ2-7; D unclear. This CDR3 contains 14 residues. CDR1 and CDR2 (germline): SNHLY, FYNNEI. Trimming took off 1 base at V and 4 bases at J, with 11 bases between the two ends.

The CDR3 DNA reads TGTGCCAGCAGTATAAACAGGGCACCGGGTGGCGAGCAGTACTTC. Residues: CASSINRAPGGEQYF. This rearrangement joins TRBV2 to TRBJ2-7; TRBD1 is a possible D gene (6 bases). CDR1 and CDR2 from the germline V gene are SNHLY and FYNNEI. Trimming took off 5 bases at V and 6 bases at J, with 20 bases between the two ends. There are 15 residues in the CDR3.

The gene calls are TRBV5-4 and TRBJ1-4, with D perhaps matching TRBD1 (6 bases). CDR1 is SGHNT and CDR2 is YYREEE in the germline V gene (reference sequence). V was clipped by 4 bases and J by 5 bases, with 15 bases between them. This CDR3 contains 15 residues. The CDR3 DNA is TGTGCCAGCAGCCCTACGGGGGGCGCAAATGAAAAACTGTTTTTT. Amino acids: CASSPTGGANEKLFF.

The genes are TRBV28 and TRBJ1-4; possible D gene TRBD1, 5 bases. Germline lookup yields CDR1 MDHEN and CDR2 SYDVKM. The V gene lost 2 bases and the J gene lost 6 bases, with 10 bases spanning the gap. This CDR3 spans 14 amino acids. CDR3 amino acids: CASSLLPRDEKLFF. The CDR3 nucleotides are TGTGCCAGCAGTTTACTCCCCAGGGATGAAAAACTGTTTTTT. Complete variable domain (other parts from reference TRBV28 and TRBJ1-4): DVKVTQSSRYLVKRTGEKVFLECVQDMDHENMFWYRQDPGLGLRLIYFSYDVKMKEKGDIPEGYSVSREKKERFSLILESASTNQTSMYLCASSLLPRDEKLFFGSGTQLSVL.

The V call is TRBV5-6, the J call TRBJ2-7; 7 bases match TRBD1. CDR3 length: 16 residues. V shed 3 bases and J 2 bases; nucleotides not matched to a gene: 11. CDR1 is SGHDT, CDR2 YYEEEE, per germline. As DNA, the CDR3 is TGTGCCAGCAGCTCCTCCCCCGGGACAGTTACCTACGAGCAGTACTTC. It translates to CASSSSPGTVTYEQYF.

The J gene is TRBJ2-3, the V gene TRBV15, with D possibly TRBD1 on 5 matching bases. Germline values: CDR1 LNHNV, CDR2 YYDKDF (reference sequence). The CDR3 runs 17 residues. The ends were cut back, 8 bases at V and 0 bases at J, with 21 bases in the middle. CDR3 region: CATRKRTGDTSTDTQYF. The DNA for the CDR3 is TGTGCCACCCGTAAACGTACAGGAGACACTAGCACAGATACGCAGTATTTT.

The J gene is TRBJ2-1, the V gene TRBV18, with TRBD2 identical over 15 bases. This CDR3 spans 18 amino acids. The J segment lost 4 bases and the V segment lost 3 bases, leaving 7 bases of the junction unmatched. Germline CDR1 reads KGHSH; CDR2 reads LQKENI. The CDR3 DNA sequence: TGTGCCAGCTCACCGATGGGGACTAGCGGGAGGAGTTACAATGAGCAGTTCTTC. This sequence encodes CASSPMGTSGRSYNEQFF.

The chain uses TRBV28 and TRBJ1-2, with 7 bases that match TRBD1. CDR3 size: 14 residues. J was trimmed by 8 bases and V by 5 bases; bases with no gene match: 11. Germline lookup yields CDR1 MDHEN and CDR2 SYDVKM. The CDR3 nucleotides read TGTGCCAGCAGTCAAGTCGGACAGGAGCGGGGCTACACCTTC. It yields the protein CASSQVGQERGYTF.

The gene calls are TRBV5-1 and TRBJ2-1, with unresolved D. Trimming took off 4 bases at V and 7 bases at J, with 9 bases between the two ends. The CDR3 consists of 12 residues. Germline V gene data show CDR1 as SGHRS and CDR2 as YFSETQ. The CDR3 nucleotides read TGCGCCAGCAGCACCGACTTGAATGAGCAGTTCTTC. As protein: CASSTDLNEQFF.

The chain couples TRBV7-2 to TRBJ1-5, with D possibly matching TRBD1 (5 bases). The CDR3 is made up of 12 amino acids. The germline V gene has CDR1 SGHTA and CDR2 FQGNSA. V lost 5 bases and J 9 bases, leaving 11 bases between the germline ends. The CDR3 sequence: CASSQGEGPQHF. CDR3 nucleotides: TGTGCCAGCAGCCAAGGGGAGGGGCCCCAGCATTTT.

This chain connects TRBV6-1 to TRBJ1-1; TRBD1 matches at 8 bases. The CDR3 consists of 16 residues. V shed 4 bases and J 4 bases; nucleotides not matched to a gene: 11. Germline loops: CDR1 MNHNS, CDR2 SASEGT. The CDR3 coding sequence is TGTGCCAGCAGTGGGGACAGGAGTGCGACTGGCACTGAAGCTTTCTTT. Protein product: CASSGDRSATGTEAFF.

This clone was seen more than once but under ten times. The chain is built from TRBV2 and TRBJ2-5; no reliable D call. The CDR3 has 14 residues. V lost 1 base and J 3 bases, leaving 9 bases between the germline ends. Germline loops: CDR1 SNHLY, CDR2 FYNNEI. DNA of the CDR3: TGTGCCAGCAGTGAAGAATGGGCTAAAGAGACCCAGTACTTC. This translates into CASSEEWAKETQYF.